This T cell receptor beta chain was observed in a study of Ad26.COV2.S vaccination and SARS-CoV-2 variants. Generated by immunoSEQ multiplex PCR, the TCRdb table keeps only in-frame clones and is missing some. The table has more than 400,000 clones, approximately 92% seen once. Stated treatment: some 19 received Ad26.COV2.S at low or high dose, single or two shots; 5 received placebo; per-sample allocation not given. Day 63 following the first vaccine or placebo injection was when the samples were taken. Recruitment in Boston yielded a donor of adult age, 18-55 years. In its sample, this clone was seen a few times. The material sequenced was peripheral blood, taken in a trial of Ad26.COV2.S vaccine versus placebo. The receptor was isolated from a person aged 18-65 years who received the Ad26.COV2.S COVID-19 vaccine or a placebo.

The CDR3 sequence: CASNGGSSYNSPLHF. The CDR3 DNA is TGTGCCAGCAACGGGGGAAGCTCCTATAATTCACCCCTCCACTTT. The J gene is TRBJ1-6, the V gene TRBV7-2, with D perhaps TRBD1 (5 bases). Germline-derived CDR1 and CDR2 are SGHTA and FQGNSA. V lost 7 bases to trimming and J lost 0 bases, with 10 bases between them. The CDR3 extends over 15 amino acids.